The present T cell receptor (beta chain) was sequenced within a study of blood T cells in healthy people across ages. V was clipped by 0 bases and J by 7 bases, with 9 bases between them. The germline gives CDR1 MNHNY, CDR2 SVGAGI (reference sequence). The CDR3 is 13 amino acids. Each donor was a healthy Caucasian individual from Russia, aged about 6 to 100. A sample-barcoded 5' primer and a J-beta primer mix were used in a second PCR of roughly 7 to 12 cycles. TCRdb re-analysed the 5' RACE reads in MiXCR, keeping a single row per CDR3 protein. Among 550,000 to 700,000 distinct CDR3 sequences, 27% were seen once, and the ten largest hold approximately 17%. This clonotype has more than one count but fewer than ten.

The sequence was collected from an older woman in good health. The sample comprised blood. The chain joins TRBV6-6 to TRBJ1-1, with a weak D call TRBD1 (5 bases). The CDR3 DNA follows: TGTGCCAGCAGTTACTCGGGAGGGGATGAAGCTTTCTTT. Its translation: CASSYSGGDEAFF.